Listed here is a single T cell receptor (beta chain). Its matching antigen is unknown. Sequencing was performed with immunoSEQ multiplex PCR; in TCRdb, only in-frame clones are kept and a portion is missing. The top ten clones hold roughly 0.9% of a sample with fewer than 25,000 clones, 70% to 90% of them seen once. The record originates from a study of naive CD8 T cells in extremely preterm neonates. Whole-study results and caveats: Compared with older groups, preterm CDR3s were shorter, with fewer N additions and less trimming. Preterm samples differed in productive template counts; sample size was small.

Samples were taken at extremely preterm deliveries at about 23-27 weeks of gestation. The germline CDR1 and CDR2 sequences are LGHNT and FRNRAP. The CDR3 covers 16 residues. The V gene end was trimmed by 6 bases and the J gene end by 4 bases; junction bases not matched to a gene: 10. The sequence came from a boy who was born preterm. Sequencing was carried out using naive CD8+ T cells from cord blood. The gene calls are TRBV12-5 and TRBJ2-3; 10 nucleotides agree with TRBD2. This chain's CDR3 is CASGHQSGGDADTQYF. CDR3 DNA: TGTGCTAGTGGACATCAGAGCGGGGGGGATGCAGATACGCAGTATTTT. Supplemented by reference TRBV12-5 and TRBJ2-3, the full variable domain reads DARVTQTPRHKVTEMGQEVTMRCQPILGHNTVFWYRQTMMQGLELLAYFRNRAPLDDSGMPKDRFSAEMPDATLATLKIQPSEPRDSAVYFCASGHQSGGDADTQYFGPGTRLTVL.